This T cell receptor (beta chain) was captured in a study of response to subunit inactivated influenza vaccine. Points from the study as a whole: New T cells are recruited in small numbers by each seasonal influenza vaccination, according to the authors' suggestion.

TCRdb re-analysed the RT-PCR reads in MiXCR, keeping a single row per CDR3 protein. The sample lists over 650,000 distinct CDR3 sequences; about 18% were seen once. Per germline, CDR1 MNHEY and CDR2 SMNVEV (reference sequence). The CDR3 has 13 amino acids. V gave up 9 bases and J gave up 2 bases, with 11 bases separating them. Details on this clonotype: Its antigen is currently unknown.

The sample consisted of PBMCs from blood, taken more than 4 days after vaccination. The sequence derives from a man between 50 and 59 years old who received an inactivated influenza vaccine. J is TRBJ2-4 and V is TRBV27, with D possibly TRBD2 on 5 matching bases. The CDR3 here is CASGRESKNIQYF. CDR3 nucleotide sequence: TGTGCCAGTGGTAGGGAGTCCAAAAACATTCAGTACTTC.